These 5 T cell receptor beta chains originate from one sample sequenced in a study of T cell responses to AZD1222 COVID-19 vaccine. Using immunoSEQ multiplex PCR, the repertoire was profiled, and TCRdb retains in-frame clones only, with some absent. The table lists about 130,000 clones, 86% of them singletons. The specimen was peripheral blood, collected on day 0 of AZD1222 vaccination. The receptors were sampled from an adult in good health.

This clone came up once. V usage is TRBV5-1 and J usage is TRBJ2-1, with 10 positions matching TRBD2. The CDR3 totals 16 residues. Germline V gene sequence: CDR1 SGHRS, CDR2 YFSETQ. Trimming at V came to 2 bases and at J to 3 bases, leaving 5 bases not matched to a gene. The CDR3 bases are TGCGCCAGCAGCTTAAGCGGGACTAGCGACTACAATGAGCAGTTCTTC. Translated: CASSLSGTSDYNEQFF.

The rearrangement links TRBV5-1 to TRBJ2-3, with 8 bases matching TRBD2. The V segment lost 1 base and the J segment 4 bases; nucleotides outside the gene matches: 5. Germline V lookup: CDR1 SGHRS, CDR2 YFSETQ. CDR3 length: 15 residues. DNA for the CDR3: TGCGCCAGCAGCTTGCAAGCGGGAGCGTCAGATACGCAGTATTTT. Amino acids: CASSLQAGASDTQYF.

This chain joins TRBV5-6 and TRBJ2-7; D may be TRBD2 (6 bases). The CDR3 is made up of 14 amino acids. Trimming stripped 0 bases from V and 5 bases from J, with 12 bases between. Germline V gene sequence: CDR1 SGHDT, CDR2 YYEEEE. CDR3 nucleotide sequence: TGTGCCAGCAGCTTGGGAGGAGGGTTCCACGAGCAGTACTTC. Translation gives CASSLGGGFHEQYF.

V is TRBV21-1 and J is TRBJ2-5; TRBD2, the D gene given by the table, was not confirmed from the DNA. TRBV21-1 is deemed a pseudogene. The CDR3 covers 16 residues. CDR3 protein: CASSLSGRAAKETQYF. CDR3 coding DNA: TGTGCCAGCAGCCTATCCGGGAGGGCCGCGAAGGAGACCCAGTACTTC.

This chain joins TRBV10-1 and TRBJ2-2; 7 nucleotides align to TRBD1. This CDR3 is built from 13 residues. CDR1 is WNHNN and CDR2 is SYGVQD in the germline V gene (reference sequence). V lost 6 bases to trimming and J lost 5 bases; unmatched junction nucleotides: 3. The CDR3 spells CASSLQGTGELFF. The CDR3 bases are TGCGCCAGCAGCCTACAGGGGACCGGGGAGCTGTTTTTT.